These T cell receptor beta chains were read from a single sample in a study of shared clonotypes between healthy human individuals. Assay: immunoSEQ multiplex PCR; the TCRdb copy retains only in-frame clones and omits some. The sample has 1.4 million or so clones; around 98.5% are singletons. Sequencing was carried out using naive CD4+ T cells sorted from blood. Receptors originate from a man aged 25-45 years in good health. Both conserved end residues are part of each CDR3.

j_call v_call cdr3_aa
TRBJ2-1 TRBV5-4 CASSAGSPAGPGANEQFF
TRBJ1-1 TRBV27 CASSSPQGMTEAFF
TRBJ1-5 TRBV10-1 CASSEYRTLEGQPQHF
TRBJ1-1 TRBV4-1 CASSQPPKKNTEAFF
TRBJ2-1 TRBV9 CASSVQPANNEQFF
TRBJ2-5 TRBV4-1 CASSQTGTSGRKETQYF
TRBJ2-2 TRBV7-9 CASSFGDHPTGELFF
TRBJ2-2 TRBV19 CASTMTSGYGELFF
TRBJ2-7 TRBV11-2 CASSSYRTRNEQYF
TRBJ2-2 TRBV27 CASSLKGVTSVVTTGELFF
TRBJ2-7 TRBV5-1 CASSLDLAAAYEQYF
TRBJ2-3 TRBV18 CASSPQRSGTSGIGTDTQYF
TRBJ2-2 TRBV4-3 CASSQALVGTGELFF
TRBJ2-5 TRBV19 CASSSLGGRVETQYF
TRBJ2-3 TRBV2 CASSPGGTDTQYF
TRBJ2-2 TRBV28 CASTHGWNTGELFF
TRBJ1-2 TRBV14 CASSQVDSNGYTF
TRBJ2-1 TRBV9 CASSPPGLVAGEAEQFF
TRBJ2-5 TRBV18 CASSPPDRGVETQYF
TRBJ2-7 TRBV6-1 CASSQTGGSYEQYF
TRBJ2-3 TRBV7-3 CASSPGLVGYTQYF
TRBJ1-1 TRBV4-1 CASSLRTTASTEAFF
TRBJ2-2 TRBV18 CASSPGTENTGELFF
TRBJ2-1 TRBV5-4 CASSLDQSSYNEQFF
TRBJ2-7 TRBV7-6 CASSLAEDGSYEQYF
TRBJ1-2 TRBV7-6 CASSLGHNYGYTF
TRBJ2-5 TRBV7-8 CASSLDLGRETQYF
TRBJ2-7 TRBV2 CATNSGSAGEQYF
TRBJ2-3 TRBV27 CASSTTSGVGTDTQYF
TRBJ2-5 TRBV16 CASSQDRTQYF